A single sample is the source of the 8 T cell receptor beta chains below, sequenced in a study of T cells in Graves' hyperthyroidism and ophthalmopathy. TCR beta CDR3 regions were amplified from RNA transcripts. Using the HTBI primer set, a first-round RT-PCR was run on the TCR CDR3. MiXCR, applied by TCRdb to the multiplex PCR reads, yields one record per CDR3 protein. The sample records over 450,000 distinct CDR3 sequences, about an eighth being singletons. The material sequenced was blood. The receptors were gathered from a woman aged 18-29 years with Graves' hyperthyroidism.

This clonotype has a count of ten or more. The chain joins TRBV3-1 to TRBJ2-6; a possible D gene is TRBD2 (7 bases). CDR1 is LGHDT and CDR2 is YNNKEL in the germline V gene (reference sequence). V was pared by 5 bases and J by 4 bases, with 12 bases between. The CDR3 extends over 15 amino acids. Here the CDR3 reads CASSGRGLGANVLTF. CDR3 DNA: TGTGCCAGCAGCGGGCGGGGGCTCGGGGCCAACGTCCTGACTTTC.

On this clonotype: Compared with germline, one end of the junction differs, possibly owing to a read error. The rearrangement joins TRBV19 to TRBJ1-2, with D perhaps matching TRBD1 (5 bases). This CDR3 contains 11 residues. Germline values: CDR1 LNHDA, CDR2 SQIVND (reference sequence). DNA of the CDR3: TGTGTCAGTTGGCAGGGCTATGGCTACACCTTC. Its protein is CVSWQGYGYTF.

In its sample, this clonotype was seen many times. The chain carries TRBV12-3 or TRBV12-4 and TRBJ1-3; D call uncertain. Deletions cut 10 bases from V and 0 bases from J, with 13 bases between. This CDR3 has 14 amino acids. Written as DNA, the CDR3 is TGTGCCACCTACCCCTACAACTCTGGAAACACCATATATTTT. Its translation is CATYPYNSGNTIYF.

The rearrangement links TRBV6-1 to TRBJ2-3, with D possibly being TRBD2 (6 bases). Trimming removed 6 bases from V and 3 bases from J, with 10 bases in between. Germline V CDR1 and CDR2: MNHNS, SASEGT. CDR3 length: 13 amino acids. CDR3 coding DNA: TGTGCCAGCAGGTTAGCGGCAACAGATACGCAGTATTTT. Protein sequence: CASRLAATDTQYF.

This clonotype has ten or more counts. CDR3 in DNA: TGTGCCAGCAGCGTAGAACTAGCGGAAGAGACCCAGTACTTC. It codes for CASSVELAEETQYF. The chain carries TRBV9 and TRBJ2-5; 8 bases match TRBD2. This CDR3 region has 14 residues. Germline-derived CDR1 and CDR2 are SGDLS and YYNGEE. The junction had 1 base not matched to a gene; V was cut back by 0 bases and J by 3 bases.

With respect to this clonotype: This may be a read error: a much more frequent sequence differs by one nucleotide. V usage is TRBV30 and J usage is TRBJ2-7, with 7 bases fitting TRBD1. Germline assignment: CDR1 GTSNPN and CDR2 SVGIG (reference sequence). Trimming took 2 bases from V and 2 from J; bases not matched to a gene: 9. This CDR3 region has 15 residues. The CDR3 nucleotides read TGTGCCTGGAGTCAAGGGACAGTTAAGCCCTACGAGCAGTACGTC. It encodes CAWSQGTVKPYEQYV.

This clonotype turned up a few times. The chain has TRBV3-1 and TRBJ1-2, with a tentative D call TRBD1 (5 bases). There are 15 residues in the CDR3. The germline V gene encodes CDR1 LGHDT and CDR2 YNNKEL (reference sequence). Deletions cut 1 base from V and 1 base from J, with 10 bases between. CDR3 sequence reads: CASSQVDTVNYGYTF. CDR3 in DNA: TGTGCCAGCAGCCAAGTGGACACAGTTAACTATGGCTACACCTTC.

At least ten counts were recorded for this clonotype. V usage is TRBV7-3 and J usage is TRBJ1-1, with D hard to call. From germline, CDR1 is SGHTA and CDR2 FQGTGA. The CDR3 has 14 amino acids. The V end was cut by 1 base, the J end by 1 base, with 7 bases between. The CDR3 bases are TGTGCCAGCAGCTTAAGGGCCGGGAACACTGAAGCTTTCTTT. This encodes CASSLRAGNTEAFF.